These 6 T cell receptor beta chains were all obtained from the same sample, sequenced in a study of blood T cell repertoires in COVID-19. Sequencing was performed with immunoSEQ multiplex PCR; in TCRdb, only in-frame clones are kept and a portion is missing. The sample holds approximately 97,000 clones, about 85% seen once. Sequences were obtained from peripheral blood. These receptors all stem from a man aged 50 to 60 with active COVID-19.

The chain joins TRBV9 to TRBJ1-3; tentatively, D is TRBD1 (6 bases). Germline V gene sequence: CDR1 SGDLS, CDR2 YYNGEE. V gave up 5 bases and J gave up 0 bases, with 12 bases separating them. The CDR3 loop spans 15 amino acids. The CDR3 here is CASRGGGLSGNTIYF. DNA of the CDR3: TGTGCCAGCAGAGGGGGGGGTCTCTCTGGAAACACCATATATTTT.

The chain carries TRBV4-2 and TRBJ2-1; D may be TRBD2 (5 bases). V was trimmed by 1 base and J by 0 bases, leaving 25 bases between them. Looked up from germline, CDR1 is LGHNA and CDR2 is YNFKEQ. The CDR3 extends over 21 amino acids. CDR3 sequence (DNA): TGTGCCAGCAGCCAAGTGAACACCTTAGGAGGTAGGATGAGCTCCTACAATGAGCAGTTCTTC. Translating gives CASSQVNTLGGRMSSYNEQFF.

This chain uses TRBV19 with TRBJ2-1, with TRBD2 matching 12 bases. The CDR3 contains 15 residues. The trim removed 5 bases at V and 7 bases at J, leaving 6 bases unmatched. Germline assignment: CDR1 LNHDA and CDR2 SQIVND (reference sequence). CDR3 region: CASSVTSGGMNEQFF. The CDR3 nucleotides are TGTGCCAGTAGTGTAACTAGCGGGGGGATGAATGAGCAGTTCTTC.

V usage is TRBV18 and J usage is TRBJ2-6; the match to TRBD1 covers 9 bases. Germline-derived CDR1 and CDR2 are KGHSH and LQKENI. The junction had 14 bases not matched to a gene; V was cut back by 8 bases and J by 0 bases. This CDR3 has 19 amino acids. The CDR3 DNA follows: TGTGCCAGCCCGCATACCCCCGGGACAGGGAACTCTGGGGCCAACGTCCTGACTTTC. It yields the protein CASPHTPGTGNSGANVLTF.

J is TRBJ2-3 and V is TRBV15; TRBD1 is a possible D gene (6 bases). This CDR3 is 13 amino acids long. Germline loops: CDR1 LNHNV, CDR2 YYDKDF (reference sequence). Between the trimmed V and J ends, which lost 6 bases and 0 bases, there was a span of 7 bases. The CDR3 sequence is CATRGTSTDTQYF. CDR3 coding DNA: TGTGCCACCAGGGGGACAAGCACAGATACGCAGTATTTT.

The chain links TRBV5-4 to TRBJ2-7, with D hard to call. Deletions cut 5 bases from V and 0 bases from J, with 9 bases between. The germline gives CDR1 SGHNT, CDR2 YYREEE (reference sequence). The CDR3 spans 13 residues. The CDR3 DNA is TGTGCCAGCAGTGCAGGTTTCTCCTACGAGCAGTACTTC. Amino acid sequence: CASSAGFSYEQYF.